Listed here are 7 T cell receptor beta chains from one sample, sequenced in a study of cytomegalovirus exposure and HLA in healthy donors. Primers for the PCR totalled 60 Vbeta and 13 Jbeta. Only in-frame clones appear in the TCRdb table, and some are missing; sequencing was by immunoSEQ multiplex PCR. The sample lists 150,000 to 200,000 clones, approximately 78% seen once, with approximately 3.1% in the top ten. The source material was PBMCs. These receptors came from a middle-aged woman in good health and CMV-seronegative.

The V call is TRBV18, the J call TRBJ1-1, with D perhaps TRBD1 (6 bases). Germline V lookup: CDR1 KGHSH, CDR2 LQKENI. CDR3 size: 13 residues. Trimming left V 4 bases short and J 1 base short, with 7 bases between. CDR3 bases: TGTGCCAGCTCACAGGGGGAGAACACTGAAGCTTTCTTT. Amino acid sequence: CASSQGENTEAFF.

This chain joins TRBV2 and TRBJ2-1; D perhaps matches TRBD2 (5 bases). This CDR3 contains 13 residues. CDR1 is SNHLY, CDR2 FYNNEI, per germline. V was cut by 6 bases and J by 7 bases, with 13 bases left in between. CDR3 amino acids: CASSQRTGNEQFF. CDR3 DNA sequence: TGTGCCAGCAGCCAGCGGACCGGAAATGAGCAGTTCTTC.

The chain recombines TRBV11-2 with TRBJ2-7; D remains ambiguous. The V end lost 5 bases, the J end lost 6 bases, and 17 bases lay between the germline ends. Germline V gene lookup returns CDR1 SGHAT and CDR2 FQNNGV. The CDR3 spans 14 residues. The CDR3 region has the DNA TGTGCCAGCAGCCTGATGTCTTTGGCCCCCGAGCAGTACTTC. This encodes CASSLMSLAPEQYF. Based on the CDR3 plus reference TRBV11-2 and TRBJ2-7, the full variable domain is EAGVAQSPRYKIIEKRQSVAFWCNPISGHATLYWYQQILGQGPKLLIQFQNNGVVDDSQLPKDRFSAERLKGVDSTLKIQPAKLEDSAVYLCASSLMSLAPEQYFGPGTRLTVT.

The chain joins TRBV5-1 to TRBJ1-4; weak D call: TRBD1 (6 bases). This CDR3 spans 17 amino acids. The germline gives CDR1 SGHRS, CDR2 YFSETQ. V was cut by 2 bases and J by 6 bases, with 20 bases left in between. CDR3 amino acids: CASSLFATGTTYEKLFF. The CDR3 DNA sequence: TGCGCCAGCAGCTTATTTGCCACCGGGACAACCTATGAAAAACTGTTTTTT.

This rearrangement joins TRBV9 to TRBJ2-5, with 9 bases aligning to TRBD1. The germline gives CDR1 SGDLS, CDR2 YYNGEE. The length of the CDR3 is 15 residues. V dropped 4 bases and J dropped 5; count of bases not matched to a gene: 9. The CDR3 bases are TGTGCCAGCAGCCCGGGGGACAGGGCCTCTGAGACCCAGTACTTC. Translating it yields CASSPGDRASETQYF.

This chain joins TRBV7-2 and TRBJ2-7; TRBD1 aligns across 9 bases. The CDR3 consists of 14 residues. The germline V gene has CDR1 SGHTA and CDR2 FQGNSA. V shed 6 bases and J 6 bases; nucleotides not matched to a gene: 9. The DNA for the CDR3 is TGTGCCAGCAGGACAGGGGGGGGTTCAGGCGAGCAGTACTTC. Residues: CASRTGGGSGEQYF.

The chain combines TRBV28 with TRBJ1-6, with 7 bases fitting TRBD1. The CDR3 loop spans 13 amino acids. The trim removed 3 bases at V and 11 bases at J, leaving 4 bases unmatched. In germline, CDR1 is MDHEN, CDR2 SYDVKM. The CDR3 reads CASSLDRTTPLHF. CDR3 bases: TGTGCCAGCAGTTTGGACAGGACAACACCCCTCCACTTT. The full variable domain, rest sourced from reference TRBV28 and TRBJ1-6, is DVKVTQSSRYLVKRTGEKVFLECVQDMDHENMFWYRQDPGLGLRLIYFSYDVKMKEKGDIPEGYSVSREKKERFSLILESASTNQTSMYLCASSLDRTTPLHFGNGTRLTVT.